This TCR beta chain was recorded in a study of cytomegalovirus exposure and HLA in healthy donors. Study background: According to later analysis, the same platform produced the 120 validation and under 750 first-cohort repertoires.

TCRdb's copy holds only in-frame clones and misses some; the assay was immunoSEQ multiplex PCR. The repertoire holds roughly 80,000 clones, with 94% as singletons. CDR3 length: 15 residues. Germline lookup yields CDR1 SGDLS and CDR2 YYNGEE. Trimming removed 3 bases from V and 2 bases from J, with 14 bases in between. The donors were in the 120-subject validation cohort, distinct from the 666-subject first cohort. In regard to this clone: Its antigen is not identified.

The study's findings and limits: Some TCR beta chains (about 170 of them) were listed as cytomegalovirus-associated. Specific recognition of CMV antigens was confirmed in vitro for a few chains (all CMV-associated).

The TCR was taken from a woman aged 18-35 years in good health and CMV-seronegative. The J gene is TRBJ2-5, the V gene TRBV9, with D tentatively TRBD1 (6 bases). Sequencing input: PBMCs. The chain's CDR3 is CASSGGQLPQETQYF. The CDR3 nucleotides are TGTGCCAGCAGCGGGGGACAACTACCGCAAGAGACCCAGTACTTC.